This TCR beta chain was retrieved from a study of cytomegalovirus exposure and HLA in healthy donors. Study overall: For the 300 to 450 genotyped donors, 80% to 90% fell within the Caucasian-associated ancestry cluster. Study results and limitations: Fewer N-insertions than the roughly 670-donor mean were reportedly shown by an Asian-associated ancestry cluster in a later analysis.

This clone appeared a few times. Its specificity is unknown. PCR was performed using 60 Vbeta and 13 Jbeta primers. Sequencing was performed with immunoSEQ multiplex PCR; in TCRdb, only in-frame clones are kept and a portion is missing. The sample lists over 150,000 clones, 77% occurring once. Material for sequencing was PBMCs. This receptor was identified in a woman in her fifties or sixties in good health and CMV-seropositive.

The CDR3 coding sequence is TGTGCCTGGAGTGTGGGGAGTTTTGATACGCAGTATTTT. It encodes CAWSVGSFDTQYF. The chain joins TRBV30 to TRBJ2-3; D perhaps matches TRBD2 (5 bases). Germline CDR1 and CDR2: GTSNPN and SVGIG (reference sequence). The CDR3 length is 13 residues. V lost 0 bases and J 6 bases, leaving 10 bases between the germline ends.